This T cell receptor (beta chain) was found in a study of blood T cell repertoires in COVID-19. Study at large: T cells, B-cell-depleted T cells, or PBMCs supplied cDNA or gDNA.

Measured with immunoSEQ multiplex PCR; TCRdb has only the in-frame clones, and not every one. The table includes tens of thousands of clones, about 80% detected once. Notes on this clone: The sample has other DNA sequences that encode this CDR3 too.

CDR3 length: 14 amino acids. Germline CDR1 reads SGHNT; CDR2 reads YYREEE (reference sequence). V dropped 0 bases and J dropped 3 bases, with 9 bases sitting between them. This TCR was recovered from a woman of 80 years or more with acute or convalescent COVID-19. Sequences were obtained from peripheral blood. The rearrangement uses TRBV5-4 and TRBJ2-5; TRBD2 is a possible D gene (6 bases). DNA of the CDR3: TGTGCCAGCAGCTTGGGCGGGACGGAAGAGACCCAGTACTTC. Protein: CASSLGGTEETQYF.